A selection of T cell receptor beta chains follows, all from one sample in a study of blood T cell repertoires in COVID-19. TCRdb's copy holds only in-frame clones and misses some; the assay was immunoSEQ multiplex PCR. The data show around 480,000 clones, about 87% seen once. Material: peripheral blood. These receptor sequences come from a woman aged 50 to 60 with COVID-19, enrolled during active disease. Both conserved end residues are part of each CDR3.

V gene: TRBV12-5; J gene: TRBJ2-7; CDR3 protein: CASGLASGGPYPHEQYF
V gene: TRBV3-1/TRBV3-2; J gene: TRBJ2-7; CDR3 protein: CASSPDRGEQYF
V gene: TRBV4-2; J gene: TRBJ1-4; CDR3 protein: CASSRTVTTNEKLFF
V gene: TRBV12-3/TRBV12-4; J gene: TRBJ1-2; CDR3 protein: CASSFYGYGYTF
V gene: TRBV30; J gene: TRBJ1-5; CDR3 protein: CANGGGDRYSNQPQHF
V gene: TRBV14; J gene: TRBJ2-2; CDR3 protein: CASSQPYLNTGELFF
V gene: TRBV24-1; J gene: TRBJ2-3; CDR3 protein: CATSETATDTQYF
V gene: TRBV30; J gene: TRBJ2-3; CDR3 protein: CAWNAGASDTQYF
V gene: TRBV7-6; J gene: TRBJ2-7; CDR3 protein: CASSTGTKEQYF
V gene: TRBV9; J gene: TRBJ2-3; CDR3 protein: CASSPNRGSADTQYF
V gene: TRBV7-9; J gene: TRBJ2-7; CDR3 protein: CASSSQVDEQYF
V gene: TRBV11-2; J gene: TRBJ2-1; CDR3 protein: CASSLNSGAPYSYNEQFF
V gene: TRBV19; J gene: TRBJ1-5; CDR3 protein: CASSMGRGDNQPQHF
V gene: TRBV28; J gene: TRBJ1-2; CDR3 protein: CASSLWTSPIQGRDGYTF
V gene: TRBV15; J gene: TRBJ2-7; CDR3 protein: CATSTRGSYEQYF
V gene: TRBV5-1; J gene: TRBJ2-3; CDR3 protein: CASSPPSTDTQYF
V gene: TRBV28; J gene: TRBJ1-2; CDR3 protein: CASSLQGAGYGYTF
V gene: TRBV7-7; J gene: TRBJ1-5; CDR3 protein: CASSPQPGEAQHF
V gene: TRBV5-1; J gene: TRBJ2-2; CDR3 protein: CASSLALNTGELFF
V gene: TRBV4-2; J gene: TRBJ1-1; CDR3 protein: CASSQDLFGEDTEAFF
V gene: TRBV3-1/TRBV3-2; J gene: TRBJ1-5; CDR3 protein: CASSPSGYSNQPQHF
V gene: TRBV27; J gene: TRBJ1-5; CDR3 protein: CASSLSGGQEEPNQPQHF
V gene: TRBV6-2/TRBV6-3; J gene: TRBJ1-6; CDR3 protein: CASSYSRGRVSPLHF
V gene: TRBV5-6; J gene: TRBJ1-6; CDR3 protein: CASRGGQGPFTSNSPLHF
V gene: TRBV4-1; J gene: TRBJ1-2; CDR3 protein: CASSQDAIFRVTGYTF
V gene: TRBV6-1; J gene: TRBJ1-1; CDR3 protein: CASSEGQGSTEAFF
V gene: TRBV10-1; J gene: TRBJ1-1; CDR3 protein: CASSPGGTEAFF
V gene: TRBV19; J gene: TRBJ1-2; CDR3 protein: CASYRDYGYTF
V gene: TRBV5-6; J gene: TRBJ2-7; CDR3 protein: CASSLVGGTYEQYF
V gene: TRBV9; J gene: TRBJ1-1; CDR3 protein: CASSVGGTTNTEAFF
V gene: TRBV11-2; J gene: TRBJ1-5; CDR3 protein: CASSLTFDGRGNQPQHF
V gene: TRBV2; J gene: TRBJ1-1; CDR3 protein: CASTSHQNTEAFF
V gene: TRBV5-8; J gene: TRBJ1-6; CDR3 protein: CASSATRSSYNSPLHF